The 4 T cell receptor beta chains below were found in one sample sequenced in a study of regulatory T cells in long-lasting Graves disease. The time point was: newly diagnosed GD, antithyroid drugs for less than 3 months. PBMC RNA was the source of the TCR library. Arm-PCR of CDR3 regions and iRepertoire HTBI primers were the basis on which TCR beta libraries were built. TCRdb re-called the multiplex PCR reads with MiXCR, one entry per CDR3 protein. Altogether under 300,000 distinct CDR3 sequences are present, roughly 18% being singletons, with the ten largest covering around 15%. This sample was also put to use in a study of T cells in Graves' hyperthyroidism and ophthalmopathy.

The sequencing used peripheral blood mononuclear cells (PBMCs), collected at new diagnosis, from a patient treated with antithyroid drugs. The source of these receptors is a woman aged 25 to 39 with Graves disease.

Only one count was recorded for this clonotype. CDR3 DNA: TGTGCCCAGCAAGGGGGGGGGCCGAAAGATACGCAGTATTTT. It encodes CAQQGGGPKDTQYF. The rearrangement joins TRBV2 to TRBJ2-3; D is perhaps TRBD2 (7 bases). V was cut by 11 bases and J by 5 bases, with 20 bases left in between. Germline V gene sequence: CDR1 SNHLY, CDR2 FYNNEI. This CDR3 is 14 amino acids long.

This clonotype came up many times. The chain employs TRBV19 and TRBJ1-2; D might be TRBD1 (5 bases). CDR3 length equals 13 residues. CDR1 and CDR2 from the germline V gene are LNHDA and SQIVND (reference sequence). The V and J ends lost 5 bases and 8 bases respectively, with 15 bases between them. CDR3 region: CASSPGPTEGYTF. As DNA, the CDR3 is TGTGCCAGTAGTCCGGGACCTACTGAAGGCTACACCTTC. The full variable domain, in which reference TRBV19 and TRBJ1-2 provide the parts outside the CDR3, is DGGITQSPKYLFRKEGQNVTLSCEQNLNHDAMYWYRQDPGQGLRLIYYSQIVNDFQKGDIAEGYSVSREKKESFPLTVTSAQKNPTAFYLCASSPGPTEGYTFGSGTRLTVV.

This clonotype has at least ten counts. The junction departs from the called germline gene at one end, perhaps through a read error. The chain combines TRBV5-1 with TRBJ1-1; D remains ambiguous. The CDR3 is 14 amino acids. Germline V gene data show CDR1 as SGHRS and CDR2 as YFSETQ. The CDR3 spells CASSYIELNTEAFF. Here the CDR3 DNA reads TGTGCCAGCAGCTATATCGAACTGAACACTGAAGCTTTCTTT.

The chain recombines TRBV24-1 with TRBJ1-1; D remains ambiguous. In germline, CDR1 is KGHDR, CDR2 SFDVKD. V gave up 3 bases and J gave up 1 base, with 5 bases separating them. The CDR3 extends over 13 amino acids. CDR3 bases: TGTGCCACCAGTGATAGACAGAACACTGAAGCTTTCTTT. Translation: CATSDRQNTEAFF.